The clone carrying this TCR beta chain was counted only a few times. Germline CDR1 and CDR2: SGDLS and YYNGEE. This CDR3 is 15 amino acids long. V lost 1 base, J lost 4 bases, and 7 bases stayed unmatched. The data are from a study of blood T cell repertoires in COVID-19. Across the study: The study drew acute and convalescent COVID-19 samples from the United States, Italy and Spain. PBMCs, B-cell-depleted T cells, or T cells were the source of the cDNA or gDNA that made up the material.

Authors' processing steps: Amplified reference gene primers provided the basis for estimating nucleated cell counts. The method was immunoSEQ multiplex PCR; TCRdb's version includes in-frame clones alone and lacks a portion of them. Clone size and V and J calls were adopted from that table, with D and trimming inferred from the DNA. The sample includes 100,000 to 150,000 clones, about 79% seen only once; the top ten take about 16%. The origin of this receptor is a woman in her fifties or sixties with acute or convalescent COVID-19. The sample consisted of peripheral blood. The V gene is TRBV9, the J gene TRBJ1-2; 7 bases line up with TRBD1. The CDR3 coding sequence is TGTGCCAGCAGCGTATCCGGGACAGCCGTCTATGGCTACACCTTC. Its protein is CASSVSGTAVYGYTF.